The clone carrying this TCR beta chain was seen at least ten times. The target antigen is unknown. Preparation of the TCRbeta library was carried out with unique molecular identifiers. Each CDR3 protein is one row after TCRdb ran MiXCR on the PCR reads. This sample has 440,000 or so distinct CDR3 sequences, with roughly two fifths found just once. These data originate in a study of T-cell reconstitution after alpha-beta-depleted transplantation in children. Findings and caveats of the study: Diversity of TCRbeta at day 60 was high in some patients, arising from surviving recipient T cells and thymic progenitors. About two months after transplant, alpha-beta T cells reportedly came from several hundred expanded graft clones. From newly produced T cells came most of the T-cell counts and diversity one year after transplant.

This CDR3 has 14 amino acids. V gave up 0 bases and J gave up 5 bases; unmatched junction bases: 1. CDR1 MNHEY and CDR2 SMNVEV come from the germline V gene (reference sequence). The sequence was obtained from a girl aged 2 to 10 with aplastic anemia, due to receive a stem cell transplant. J is TRBJ2-3 and V is TRBV27; 8 bases are shared with TRBD1. Source: PBMCs, taken before TCRalphabeta/CD19-depleted stem cell transplant. CDR3 nucleotide sequence: TGTGCCAGCAGTTTATCCAGGGGGCGAGATACGCAGTATTTT. It codes for CASSLSRGRDTQYF.